The 20 T cell receptor beta chains listed next were all sequenced from one sample in a study of T cell repertoires in cytomegalovirus infection. TCRdb independently ran MiXCR on the reads; one entry per CDR3 protein. The sample yields about 360,000 distinct CDR3 sequences, 15% to 20% seen once. The sequencing sample was made of PBMCs. All receptors derive from a human donor in good health (CMV status not recorded). Some clones in this sample may be carry-over from other donors' samples.

The chain has TRBV19 and TRBJ2-7, with 11 bases fitting TRBD2. V lost 3 bases, J lost 4 bases, and 5 bases stayed unmatched. This CDR3 has 15 residues. Per germline, CDR1 LNHDA and CDR2 SQIVND (reference sequence). The CDR3 protein is CASSISLAGGYEQYF. CDR3 coding DNA: TGTGCCAGTAGTATCTCGCTAGCGGGAGGTTACGAGCAGTACTTC.

The chain's CDR3 is CSVQASGYNEQFF. CDR3 DNA: TGCAGCGTTCAGGCTAGCGGTTACAATGAGCAGTTCTTC. The chain carries TRBV29-1 and TRBJ2-1; TRBD2 matches at 7 bases. CDR1 SQVTM and CDR2 ANQGSEA come from the germline V gene. This CDR3 spans 13 amino acids. J lost 4 bases, V lost 5 bases, and 5 bases had no gene match.

This clonotype was seen many times. The chain has TRBV7-2 and TRBJ2-7; D perhaps matches TRBD2 (8 bases). Germline CDR1 SGHTA, CDR2 FQGNSA. The CDR3 runs 16 residues. V was trimmed by 1 base and J by 0 bases, leaving 13 bases between them. CDR3 bases: TGTGCCAGCAGCTTAGGCGGGGGGACAGTCTCCTACGAGCAGTACTTC. Translation: CASSLGGGTVSYEQYF.

The sample holds a few counts of this clonotype. This sequence joins TRBV12-3 or TRBV12-4 and TRBJ2-2; tentative D call: TRBD1 (5 bases). The V end lost 10 bases, the J end lost 4 bases, and 22 bases lay between the germline ends. This CDR3 is 16 amino acids long. The CDR3 sequence: CATFRDVGLGTGELFF. For the CDR3, the DNA is TGTGCCACCTTCAGGGATGTAGGGTTGGGCACCGGGGAGCTGTTTTTT.

This clonotype was observed many times. The V call is TRBV10-3, the J call TRBJ2-3, with unresolved D. The CDR3 totals 13 residues. Germline V gene data show CDR1 as ENHRY and CDR2 as SYGVKD. Trimming cost V 8 bases and J 6 bases, with 15 bases left between them. The CDR3 region is CAILAGPSDTQYF. For the CDR3, the DNA is TGTGCCATCCTCGCCGGGCCCTCCGATACGCAGTATTTT.

The V and J genes are TRBV7-8 and TRBJ2-5; TRBD1 is a possible D gene (5 bases). Trimming removed 3 bases at V and 5 bases at J, with 10 bases between. CDR1 and CDR2 (germline): SGHVS, FQNEAQ. CDR3 size: 13 residues. The CDR3 DNA is TGTGCCAGCAGCTTCAGGGTTTGGGAGACCCAGTACTTC. It specifies CASSFRVWETQYF.

There are a few counts of this clonotype. The V gene is TRBV7-6, the J gene TRBJ2-5; TRBD2 matches at 9 bases. The length of the CDR3 is 16 residues. After removal of 7 bases from V and 1 base from J, the junction contained 10 bases not matched to a gene. Germline loops: CDR1 SGHVS, CDR2 FNYEAQ. In DNA, the CDR3 is TGTGCCAGCACCCTAGCGGGGCCCGCGAGCCAAGAGACCCAGTACTTC. This codes for CASTLAGPASQETQYF.

This clonotype was seen repeatedly, ten times or more. The gene calls are TRBV20-1 and TRBJ2-3; D not resolved. The germline V gene encodes CDR1 DFQATT and CDR2 SNEGSKA (reference sequence). The CDR3 totals 15 residues. Trimming took 3 bases from V and 0 from J, leaving 13 bases between them. CDR3: CSASWSFSSTDTQYF. The CDR3 nucleotides are TGCAGTGCTAGTTGGTCTTTCTCTAGCACAGATACGCAGTATTTT.

This clonotype was counted between two and nine times. Written as DNA, the CDR3 is TGCAGTGGGGGGACTAGCGGGAGGAGAGAGACCCAGTACTTC. This encodes CSGGTSGRRETQYF. The V call is TRBV20-1, the J call TRBJ2-5, with 15 bases matching TRBD2. The CDR3 totals 14 residues. CDR1 and CDR2 from the germline V gene are DFQATT and SNEGSKA (reference sequence). The trim removed 7 bases at V and 4 bases at J, leaving 4 bases unmatched.

The CDR3 DNA follows: TGTGCCAGCAGTACCGGGACCCTCTCCTACAATGAGCAGTTCTTC. It encodes CASSTGTLSYNEQFF. The V call is TRBV6-6, the J call TRBJ2-1, with D perhaps assigned TRBD1 or TRBD2 (5 bases each). The CDR3 spans 15 residues. In germline, CDR1 is MNHNY, CDR2 SVGAGI (reference sequence). Trimming cost V 5 bases and J 0 bases, with 11 bases left between them.

Ten or more counts support this clonotype. J is TRBJ2-7 and V is TRBV7-2, with a possible D match to TRBD2 (6 bases). V was trimmed by 0 bases and J by 3 bases, leaving 15 bases between them. CDR1 is SGHTA and CDR2 is FQGNSA in the germline V gene. The CDR3 contains 16 residues. In DNA form, the CDR3 reads TGTGCCAGCAGCTTAGCTGACAGTCCCGGGGGCTACGAGCAGTACTTC. It specifies CASSLADSPGGYEQYF.

This clonotype was counted between two and nine times. The V call is TRBV7-9, the J call TRBJ2-5, with 14 nucleotides matching TRBD2. Unmatched junction bases numbered 10, after V lost 3 bases and J lost 1 base. Looked up from germline, CDR1 is SEHNR and CDR2 is FQNEAQ (reference sequence). This CDR3 is built from 19 residues. The CDR3 loop is CASSFRRGTSGGLQETQYF. CDR3 in DNA: TGTGCCAGCAGCTTTAGGAGGGGGACTAGCGGGGGCCTCCAAGAGACCCAGTACTTC. The variable domain in full, with the rest retrieved from reference TRBV7-9 and TRBJ2-5, is DTGVSQNPRHKITKRGQNVTFRCDPISEHNRLYWYRQTLGQGPEFLTYFQNEAQLEKSRLLSDRFSAERPKGSFSTLEIQRTEQGDSAMYLCASSFRRGTSGGLQETQYFGPGTRLLVL.

This clonotype appeared many times. V usage is TRBV7-6 and J usage is TRBJ1-3; the D is unclear. Germline values: CDR1 SGHVS, CDR2 FNYEAQ. V lost 2 bases and J 0 bases, leaving 8 bases between the germline ends. The CDR3 runs 15 residues. The CDR3 sequence: CASSLSRSSGNTIYF. CDR3 coding DNA: TGTGCCAGCAGCTTATCGAGGAGCTCTGGAAACACCATATATTTT.

This clonotype was counted between two and nine times. V gene TRBV29-1 combines with J gene TRBJ2-2; no clear D. Germline loops: CDR1 SQVTM, CDR2 ANQGSEA. V was pared by 3 bases and J by 7 bases, with 15 bases between. The CDR3 runs to 14 residues. CDR3 sequence (DNA): TGCAGCGTTGATGGTCAGGCCTGGGGCGGGGAGCTGTTTTTT. Residues: CSVDGQAWGGELFF.

The sample holds many counts of this clonotype. The chain joins TRBV7-8 to TRBJ2-7, with D perhaps TRBD2 (6 bases). This CDR3 has 15 residues. With 3 bases removed from V and 7 bases from J, the gap between germline ends came to 19 bases. Germline-derived CDR1 and CDR2 are SGHVS and FQNEAQ. CDR3 coding DNA: TGTGCCAGCAGCTTTTGGCGGGAAGGCCCGGGGGAGCAGTACTTC. Residues: CASSFWREGPGEQYF.

The chain has TRBV6-2 or TRBV6-3 and TRBJ1-1, with D possibly matching TRBD1 (5 bases). V was clipped by 5 bases and J by 0 bases, with 13 bases between them. There are 15 residues in the CDR3. Germline assignment: CDR1 MNHEY and CDR2 SVGEGT. CDR3 loop: CASSPGPEMNTEAFF. DNA of the CDR3: TGTGCCAGCAGTCCGGGGCCCGAGATGAACACTGAAGCTTTCTTT.

The table lists this clonotype with many counts. The chain links TRBV6-1 to TRBJ2-5; D perhaps matches TRBD1 (6 bases). The V gene's germline CDR1 is MNHNS and CDR2 SASEGT. The CDR3 has 15 amino acids. V gave up 6 bases and J gave up 1 base, with 15 bases separating them. CDR3 sequence reads: CASRELNRAQETQYF. CDR3 coding DNA: TGTGCCAGCAGAGAGCTAAACAGGGCCCAAGAGACCCAGTACTTC.

The rearrangement joins TRBV15 to TRBJ2-6, with D unclear. CDR1 is LNHNV, CDR2 YYDKDF, per germline (reference sequence). The CDR3 loop spans 17 amino acids. The V end was cut by 6 bases, the J end by 0 bases, with 15 bases between. The CDR3, as DNA: TGTGCCACCAGAACGGTATCTAACCCCTCTGGGGCCAACGTCCTGACTTTC. This codes for CATRTVSNPSGANVLTF.

This rearrangement joins TRBV7-6 to TRBJ2-3; 8 nucleotides match TRBD2. The germline CDR1 and CDR2 sequences are SGHVS and FNYEAQ. This CDR3 spans 18 amino acids. J lost 3 bases, V lost 5 bases, and 16 bases had no gene match. CDR3 sequence: CASSQEVFSGGGTDTQYF. The CDR3 coding sequence is TGTGCCAGCAGCCAAGAGGTCTTCTCGGGAGGGGGGACAGATACGCAGTATTTT. The whole variable domain, filled in from reference TRBV7-6 and TRBJ2-3, reads GAGVSQSPRYKVTKRGQDVALRCDPISGHVSLYWYRQALGQGPEFLTYFNYEAQQDKSGLPNDRFSAERPEGSISTLTIQRTEQRDSAMYRCASSQEVFSGGGTDTQYFGPGTRLTVL.

This clonotype was detected only a few times. V is TRBV25-1 and J is TRBJ1-2, with D uncertain. Germline loops: CDR1 MGHDK, CDR2 SYGVNS. CDR3 length: 15 residues. Trimming pared 8 bases from V and 6 bases from J, leaving 22 bases between. The CDR3 region has the DNA TGTGCCAGCTCGGCAGAGCACTTATTAAACGATGGCTACACCTTC. Its protein is CASSAEHLLNDGYTF.